The 20 T cell receptor beta chains given below trace back to one sample, sequenced in a study of read filtering for tumor transcriptome and immune sequencing. From about 0.4 ug of RNA, a library with molecular barcoded alpha/delta and beta/gamma adaptors was made. TCRdb recomputed calls from the reads with MiXCR, one row per CDR3 protein. The sample consists of 100,000 to 150,000 distinct CDR3 sequences, about 13% of them appearing once. Sequencing input: a population of CD138-negative cells sorted from bone marrow. The source is a donor at least 40 years old with multiple myeloma.

This clonotype has a handful of counts. The CDR3 nucleotides are TGTGCCAGCAGCTTAGAAATAGGGGAAGAGCGCATATATTTT. Its protein is CASSLEIGEERIYF. This chain connects TRBV11-3 to TRBJ1-3, with TRBD1 as a possible D gene (5 bases). Per germline, CDR1 SGHNT and CDR2 YENEEA. The CDR3 has 14 residues. Trimming removed 0 bases at V and 12 bases at J, with 15 bases between.

This clonotype was recorded many times. The J gene is TRBJ1-5, the V gene TRBV20-1, with 10 bases aligning to TRBD1. Germline V gene sequence: CDR1 DFQATT, CDR2 SNEGSKA (reference sequence). Trimming cost V 5 bases and J 7 bases; bases outside gene matches: 23. The CDR3 consists of 19 residues. DNA for the CDR3: TGCAGTGCTGAGCCGGGACAGGGGTCTTGGGGGAAGGGTATCCAGCCCCAGCATTTT. Residues: CSAEPGQGSWGKGIQPQHF.

The table lists this clonotype with many counts. The chain uses TRBV18 and TRBJ2-7, with a possible D match to TRBD2 (5 bases). Germline assignment: CDR1 KGHSH and CDR2 LQKENI. This CDR3 comprises 14 residues. V was cut by 2 bases and J by 2 bases, with 10 bases left in between. This CDR3 is CASSPSRGTYEQYF. CDR3 DNA sequence: TGTGCCAGCTCACCAAGTCGGGGAACCTACGAGCAGTACTTC.

At least ten counts were recorded for this clonotype. V is TRBV29-1 and J is TRBJ1-1; 7 positions agree with TRBD1. Germline V gives CDR1 SQVTM, CDR2 ANQGSEA. This CDR3 contains 10 residues. V was pared by 6 bases and J by 10 bases, with 5 bases of the junction left unmatched. The CDR3, as DNA: TGCAGCGTCAAGACAGGGAGAGCTTTCTTT. Protein product: CSVKTGRAFF.

A single count supports this clonotype. With a much larger clone just one base away, this may be a read error. The chain couples TRBV5-1 to TRBJ1-1; 8 bases map to TRBD1. CDR3 size: 14 residues. V lost 4 bases to trimming and J lost 4 bases; unmatched junction nucleotides: 6. Germline V gene data show CDR1 as SGHRS and CDR2 as YFSETQ. The CDR3 coding sequence is TGCGCCAGCAGCGGAGGCAGGGGGCTCACTGAAGCTTTCTTT. This gives the protein CASSGGRGLTEAFF.

This clonotype was observed a few times. The genes are TRBV6-6 and TRBJ2-2; 13 bases are a match to TRBD2. The CDR3 runs 17 residues. Germline V CDR1 and CDR2: MNHNY, SVGAGI (reference sequence). J lost 6 bases, V lost 0 bases, and 4 bases had no gene match. CDR3 sequence reads: CASSYSPGLAGPGELFF. DNA of the CDR3: TGTGCCAGCAGTTACTCTCCGGGACTAGCGGGACCCGGGGAGCTGTTTTTT.

This clonotype was detected ten times or more. The V call is TRBV5-1, the J call TRBJ2-3, with D maybe TRBD2 (5 bases). The germline CDR1 and CDR2 sequences are SGHRS and YFSETQ. This CDR3 comprises 12 residues. V was trimmed by 3 bases and J by 6 bases, leaving 8 bases between them. The CDR3 region has the DNA TGCGCCAGCAGCTACGACTACGATACGCAGTATTTT. This translates into CASSYDYDTQYF.

This clonotype came up a few times. V is TRBV30 and J is TRBJ2-3; D may be TRBD2 (6 bases). V was clipped by 0 bases and J by 4 bases, with 17 bases between them. The CDR3 is made up of 16 amino acids. Germline CDR1 reads GTSNPN; CDR2 reads SVGIG (reference sequence). CDR3 coding DNA: TGTGCCTGGAGTGTACTCGGGGCGGGACGCGCAGATACGCAGTATTTT. Protein: CAWSVLGAGRADTQYF.

On this clonotype itself: A much larger clone differs from this one at a single base, so this may be a read error. No conserved phenylalanine or tryptophan ends this CDR3, so it is likely a read error. J is TRBJ2-1 and V is TRBV4-1, with 12 bases matching TRBD2. Germline CDR1 MGHRA, CDR2 YSYEKL. The CDR3 totals 17 residues. Losses at the gene ends were 0 bases for V and 7 bases for J; bases not matched to a gene: 7. CDR3 sequence reads: CASSQEGLAGGRNEQFL. DNA of the CDR3: TGCGCCAGCAGCCAAGAAGGGCTAGCGGGAGGGCGGAATGAGCAGTTCCTC.

At least ten counts were recorded for this clonotype. The rearrangement links TRBV27 to TRBJ2-1; 9 bases match TRBD2. The V segment lost 3 bases and the J segment 8 bases; nucleotides outside the gene matches: 5. From germline, CDR1 is MNHEY and CDR2 SMNVEV (reference sequence). This CDR3 is 14 amino acids long. Here the CDR3 DNA reads TGTGCCAGCAGTTTGCGGGAGGGCCTCGATGAGCAGTTCTTC. This codes for CASSLREGLDEQFF.

This clonotype was detected ten times or more. V usage is TRBV12-3 or TRBV12-4 and J usage is TRBJ2-5; TRBD2 matches at 9 bases. The CDR3 loop spans 15 amino acids. Losses at the gene ends were 1 base for V and 0 bases for J; bases not matched to a gene: 0. DNA for the CDR3: TGTGCCAGCAGTTTAGGGACTAGCGACCAAGAGACCCAGTACTTC. It encodes CASSLGTSDQETQYF.

This clonotype was found many times. This sequence joins TRBV12-3 or TRBV12-4 and TRBJ2-2; maybe TRBD2 (6 bases). Trimming pared 5 bases from V and 5 bases from J, leaving 12 bases between. The CDR3 length is 14 residues. CDR3 bases: TGTGCCAGCAGTCCGGGACTCCCGACCGGGGAGCTGTTTTTT. Its protein is CASSPGLPTGELFF.

This clonotype came up many times. The chain is built from TRBV18 and TRBJ1-5, with 8 bases fitting TRBD1. J was trimmed by 5 bases and V by 6 bases; bases with no gene match: 6. The CDR3 has 14 residues. Germline values: CDR1 KGHSH, CDR2 LQKENI. CDR3 region: CASSLDREYQPQHF. The CDR3 DNA follows: TGTGCCAGCTCGCTGGACAGGGAGTATCAGCCCCAGCATTTT.

This clonotype was counted a few times. A much larger clone differs from this one at a single base, so this may be a read error. The J gene is TRBJ2-1, the V gene TRBV10-3; D is perhaps TRBD2 (6 bases). Germline assignment: CDR1 ENHRY and CDR2 SYGVKD. The CDR3 is 13 residues long. V lost 5 bases, J lost 14 bases, and 19 bases lay in between. The CDR3 protein is CAISFKTGASEFF. CDR3 DNA sequence: TGTGCCATCAGTTTTAAAACCGGGGCTAGCGAGTTCTTC.

In its sample, this clonotype was seen many times. This chain uses TRBV6-5 with TRBJ2-3; TRBD1 or TRBD2 may be the D gene (5 bases each). CDR1 MNHEY and CDR2 SVGAGI come from the germline V gene. V gave up 1 base and J gave up 1 base, with 12 bases separating them. The length of the CDR3 is 16 residues. The CDR3 protein is CASSYYRGAGTDTQYF. The CDR3 DNA reads TGTGCCAGCAGTTACTACCGGGGCGCAGGCACAGATACGCAGTATTTT.

This clonotype was picked up a small number of times. A much larger clone lies one base from this, so it may be a read error. The chain uses TRBV18 and TRBJ2-1; 8 nucleotides match TRBD1. There are 16 residues in the CDR3. Germline CDR1 KGHSH, CDR2 LQKENI. The CDR3 reads CAGSPSLTGGYNEQFF. The CDR3 coding sequence is TGTGCCGGCTCACCTTCTCTCACAGGGGGGTACAATGAGCAGTTCTTC.

This clonotype was detected ten times or more. The chain is built from TRBV19 and TRBJ2-1; 8 bases agree with TRBD2. Germline loops: CDR1 LNHDA, CDR2 SQIVND (reference sequence). The CDR3 is 12 amino acids. Losses at the gene ends were 6 bases for V and 10 bases for J; bases not matched to a gene: 5. CDR3 residues: CASRSAGEEQFF. The DNA for the CDR3 is TGTGCCAGTAGGTCAGCGGGAGAGGAGCAGTTCTTC. The full variable domain, in which reference TRBV19 and TRBJ2-1 provide the parts outside the CDR3, is DGGITQSPKYLFRKEGQNVTLSCEQNLNHDAMYWYRQDPGQGLRLIYYSQIVNDFQKGDIAEGYSVSREKKESFPLTVTSAQKNPTAFYLCASRSAGEEQFFGPGTRLTVL.

This clonotype occurred many times. This sequence joins TRBV2 and TRBJ2-2, with D uncertain. Per germline, CDR1 SNHLY and CDR2 FYNNEI. The CDR3 loop spans 12 amino acids. Trimming took off 7 bases at V and 2 bases at J, with 5 bases between the two ends. The CDR3 nucleotides read TGTGCCAGCATGGTCAACACCGGGGAGCTGTTTTTT. Protein: CASMVNTGELFF.

This clonotype was counted at least ten times. For the CDR3, the DNA is TGTGCCAGCAGCTTCCGGGACCTAACCTACAATGAGCAGTTCTTC. It codes for CASSFRDLTYNEQFF. The chain links TRBV7-9 to TRBJ2-1, with D tentatively TRBD1 or TRBD2 (5 bases each). Trimming stripped 3 bases from V and 2 bases from J, with 11 bases between. The CDR3 runs to 15 residues. Germline V lookup: CDR1 SEHNR, CDR2 FQNEAQ (reference sequence).

This clonotype came up many times. V and J are TRBV7-6 and TRBJ2-5; D is ambiguous. Per the germline V gene, CDR1 is SGHVS and CDR2 is FNYEAQ. There are 16 residues in the CDR3. Trimming took 3 bases from V and 4 from J, leaving 18 bases between them. As DNA, the CDR3 is TGTGCCAGCAGCTTGGTTGAGCCCCGAGAGGTAGAGACCCAGTACTTC. It codes for CASSLVEPREVETQYF.